Shown below are 18 T cell receptor beta chains from a single sample sequenced in a study of blood T cell repertoires in COVID-19. Some clones are missing from TCRdb's copy, which holds only in-frame ones; the method was immunoSEQ multiplex PCR. Of 250,000 to 350,000 clones listed, roughly 90% are singletons. The sequenced material came from PBMCs or T cells enriched from blood (not recorded which). The source of these receptors is a young woman who had recovered from COVID-19.

This clone was seen only a few times. The V and J genes are TRBV19 and TRBJ1-3; 7 bases fit TRBD1. Per the germline V gene, CDR1 is LNHDA and CDR2 is SQIVND (reference sequence). The CDR3 totals 16 residues. The V and J ends lost 6 bases and 3 bases, in that order; junction bases with no gene match: 11. CDR3 loop: CASRTLGQDYGNTIYF. The CDR3 DNA reads as TGTGCCAGTAGAACCCTTGGACAGGACTATGGAAACACCATATATTTT.

The rearrangement links TRBV2 to TRBJ2-3, with 12 bases that match TRBD2. The V gene end was trimmed by 6 bases and the J gene end by 1 base; junction bases not matched to a gene: 11. The CDR3 has 18 amino acids. Per germline, CDR1 SNHLY and CDR2 FYNNEI. The CDR3 reads CASRLTSGRSYGTDTQYF. CDR3 nucleotides: TGTGCCAGCAGGTTGACTAGCGGGAGATCTTATGGCACAGATACGCAGTATTTT.

The chain combines TRBV9 with TRBJ2-7, with 8 bases lining up with TRBD2. J lost 0 bases, V lost 1 base, and 0 bases had no gene match. CDR1 and CDR2 from the germline V gene are SGDLS and YYNGEE. The CDR3 is 14 residues long. Here the CDR3 reads CASSVLAGSYEQYF. CDR3 DNA: TGTGCCAGCAGCGTACTAGCGGGCTCCTACGAGCAGTACTTC.

The V and J genes are TRBV10-2 and TRBJ1-1, with 9 nucleotides matching TRBD1. J gave up 5 bases and V 6 bases, and 13 bases lay outside the gene matches. The CDR3 runs 16 residues. The germline V gene encodes CDR1 WSHSY and CDR2 SAAADI. CDR3 sequence reads: CASRGFDRGRRTEAFF. The CDR3 DNA reads TGCGCCAGCAGGGGCTTCGACAGGGGGAGGAGGACTGAAGCTTTCTTT.

The gene calls are TRBV3-1 (or the pseudogene TRBV3-2) and TRBJ1-3; D uncertain. CDR3 length: 18 amino acids. Trimming removed 1 base at V and 4 bases at J, with 20 bases between. Germline V gives CDR1 LGHDT, CDR2 YNNKEL (reference sequence). The CDR3 is CASSQVAAFAIYGNTIYF. The CDR3 nucleotides are TGTGCCAGCAGCCAAGTAGCAGCGTTCGCTATATACGGAAACACCATATATTTT.

The CDR3: CAWSSGQGPQPQHF. CDR3 nucleotide sequence: TGTGCCTGGAGTTCGGGACAGGGGCCCCAGCCCCAGCATTTT. V and J are TRBV30 and TRBJ1-5; 10 positions agree with TRBD1. V gave up 2 bases and J gave up 7 bases; unmatched junction bases: 5. The germline V gene encodes CDR1 GTSNPN and CDR2 SVGIG (reference sequence). The CDR3 totals 14 residues.

In its sample, this clone was seen once. The chain recombines TRBV28 with TRBJ2-6; 10 bases agree with TRBD1. Germline-derived CDR1 and CDR2 are MDHEN and SYDVKM. J gave up 0 bases and V 4 bases, and 6 bases lay outside the gene matches. This CDR3 has 18 residues. The CDR3 here is CASSSPGQGFSGANVLTF. CDR3 in DNA: TGTGCCAGCAGTTCCCCGGGACAGGGGTTCTCTGGGGCCAACGTCCTGACTTTC.

The V gene is TRBV27, the J gene TRBJ1-2; D remains unclear. There are 13 residues in the CDR3. V was shortened by 4 bases and J by 6 bases, with 12 bases between the two germline ends. Germline V gives CDR1 MNHEY, CDR2 SMNVEV (reference sequence). Here the CDR3 reads CASSSSVPNGYTF. CDR3 nucleotide sequence: TGTGCCAGCAGTTCAAGCGTCCCTAATGGCTACACCTTC.

The rearrangement uses TRBV30 and TRBJ1-1; D is undetermined. CDR1 is GTSNPN, CDR2 SVGIG, per germline (reference sequence). CDR3 length: 12 amino acids. The V end lost 0 bases, the J end lost 2 bases, and 4 bases lay between the germline ends. The DNA of the CDR3 is TGTGCCTGGAGTGTACTTAACACTGAAGCTTTCTTT. Translated, it gives CAWSVLNTEAFF.

This chain connects TRBV19 to TRBJ1-2; no clear D gene. Trimming left V 3 bases short and J 4 bases short, with 9 bases between. Germline-derived CDR1 and CDR2 are LNHDA and SQIVND (reference sequence). CDR3 length: 13 residues. CDR3 sequence reads: CASSMRVGYGYTF. The CDR3 DNA is TGTGCCAGTAGTATGAGGGTCGGCTATGGCTACACCTTC.

The chain uses TRBV19 and TRBJ2-3; 9 bases line up with TRBD1. The CDR3 runs 16 residues. The junction had 9 bases not matched to a gene; V was cut back by 7 bases and J by 1 base. Germline V gene lookup returns CDR1 LNHDA and CDR2 SQIVND (reference sequence). CDR3: CASTTTGGAGTDTQYF. The CDR3, as DNA: TGTGCCAGTACCACAACAGGGGGCGCGGGCACAGATACGCAGTATTTT.

This clone showed up just once. The chain links TRBV10-2 to TRBJ1-5; 8 positions match TRBD1. The V gene's germline CDR1 is WSHSY and CDR2 SAAADI. This CDR3 is built from 15 residues. Trimming removed 2 bases from V and 3 bases from J; junction bases left unmatched: 3. CDR3 DNA sequence: TGCGCCAGCAGTGAGGCAGGGGGCATCAATCAGCCCCAGCATTTT. Translated: CASSEAGGINQPQHF.

The chain combines TRBV12-3 or TRBV12-4 with TRBJ1-2, with D maybe TRBD1 (5 bases). The V gene lost 5 bases and the J gene lost 7 bases, with 11 bases spanning the gap. This CDR3 contains 12 residues. In nucleotides, the CDR3 is TGTGCCAGCAGTCAGGGTTTCGGTGGCTACACCTTC. Translation gives CASSQGFGGYTF.

This clone appeared a few times. V usage is TRBV5-4 and J usage is TRBJ2-7; 7 bases fit TRBD1. Trimming at V came to 1 base and at J to 4 bases, leaving 8 bases not matched to a gene. Germline V gives CDR1 SGHNT, CDR2 YYREEE (reference sequence). CDR3 length equals 15 residues. CDR3 sequence reads: CASSLPRGNQYEQYF. In DNA form, the CDR3 reads TGTGCCAGCAGCTTGCCCAGGGGGAACCAGTACGAGCAGTACTTC.

As concerns this clone: Germline is not matched at one junction end, which may reflect a read error. The genes are TRBV10-1 and TRBJ2-7; 9 bases are a match to TRBD1. CDR1 WNHNN and CDR2 SYGVQD come from the germline V gene (reference sequence). The CDR3 length is 14 residues. DNA of the CDR3: TGCGCCAGCAGTGAGTCCGTACCGCCGGGACAGGGTTCCTTC. This gives the protein CASSESVPPGQGSF.

This clone was detected only once. The chain joins TRBV14 to TRBJ2-1, with D possibly being TRBD1 (6 bases). Trimming took off 5 bases at V and 13 bases at J, with 24 bases between the two ends. This CDR3 is built from 15 residues. Germline V gene lookup returns CDR1 SGHDN and CDR2 FVKESK. The DNA for the CDR3 is TGTGCCAGCAGCTCCCCCCCGACGACAGGCTTGAGCCAGTTCTTC. It specifies CASSSPPTTGLSQFF.

This rearrangement joins TRBV7-2 to TRBJ2-1; D might be TRBD2 (5 bases). The germline V gene has CDR1 SGHTA and CDR2 FQGNSA. Trimming shortened V by 5 bases and J by 3 bases, and 8 bases separated the two germline ends. This CDR3 contains 13 residues. The CDR3 sequence: CASSNRDYNEQFF. In DNA form, the CDR3 reads TGTGCCAGCAGCAACCGGGACTACAATGAGCAGTTCTTC. Filled out from reference TRBV7-2 and TRBJ2-1, the complete variable domain reads GAGVSQSPSNKVTEKGKDVELRCDPISGHTALYWYRQSLGQGLEFLIYFQGNSAPDKSGLPSDRFSAERTGGSVSTLTIQRTQQEDSAVYLCASSNRDYNEQFFGPGTRLTVL.

V and J are TRBV11-3 and TRBJ1-2; D is unresolved. Trimming shortened V by 5 bases and J by 6 bases, and 16 bases separated the two germline ends. The CDR3 is 14 amino acids. Germline V gene data show CDR1 as SGHNT and CDR2 as YENEEA. The CDR3 reads CASSLARVLDGYTF. CDR3 nucleotides: TGTGCCAGCAGCCTAGCCCGGGTCCTTGATGGCTACACCTTC.